One TCR beta chain is described in this entry. In germline, CDR1 is ENHRY, CDR2 SYGVKD. This CDR3 is built from 10 residues. Trimming shortened V by 2 bases and J by 6 bases, and 2 bases separated the two germline ends. This entry is derived from a study of technical replicates of blood from several donors. Using immunoSEQ multiplex PCR, the repertoire was profiled, and TCRdb retains in-frame clones only, with some absent. The data show about 73,000 clones, more than 85% seen once. This sequence was found in a human donor in good health. Some clones in this sample may be carry-over from other donors' samples. Sequenced material: PBMCs. The rearrangement uses TRBV10-3 and TRBJ2-7; D unresolved. CDR3: CAISEREQYF. The CDR3 DNA is TGTGCCATCAGTGAGCGCGAGCAGTACTTC.